The 21 T cell receptor beta chains in this list originate from one sample, sequenced in a study of blood T cell repertoires in COVID-19. Here immunoSEQ multiplex PCR was the method, and the copy in TCRdb shows in-frame clones only, minus some. The sample carries several thousand clones, approximately 78% recorded once. The sequenced material came from peripheral blood. Source of these receptors: a human donor with active COVID-19. The donor label of this sample is uncertain.

This clone was observed a handful of times. The chain joins TRBV21-1 to TRBJ1-4; TRBD1, the D gene given by the table, was not confirmed from the DNA. TRBV21-1 is assigned pseudogene status. The CDR3 covers 17 residues. In DNA, the CDR3 is TGTGCCAGCAGCAAAGCCCTGACAGCTACAACTAATGAAAAACTGTTTTTT. This codes for CASSKALTATTNEKLFF.

The V and J genes are TRBV27 and TRBJ2-1; 7 bases fit TRBD1. This CDR3 is built from 14 residues. J was trimmed by 1 base and V by 10 bases; bases with no gene match: 7. Germline CDR1 and CDR2: MNHEY and SMNVEV (reference sequence). The CDR3 region is CATLRDRSYNEQFF. CDR3 nucleotides: TGTGCCACCCTCCGGGACAGATCCTACAATGAGCAGTTCTTC.

This chain links TRBV7-8 with TRBJ2-2; D is perhaps TRBD1 (6 bases). The CDR3 has 17 residues. The germline V and J ends were trimmed by 1 base and 0 bases, with 12 bases remaining between them. Per the germline V gene, CDR1 is SGHVS and CDR2 is FQNEAQ. The CDR3 protein is CASSLGFGGANTGELFF. CDR3 DNA sequence: TGTGCCAGCAGCTTAGGGTTTGGGGGCGCGAACACCGGGGAGCTGTTTTTT.

The chain employs TRBV10-3 and TRBJ1-2; TRBD1 is a possible D gene (5 bases). This CDR3 spans 13 amino acids. V lost 7 bases, J lost 4 bases, and 13 bases lay in between. Germline CDR1 is ENHRY and CDR2 is SYGVKD. CDR3 coding DNA: TGTGCCATCACAGGGTCCGACCTCTATGGCTACACCTTC. It specifies CAITGSDLYGYTF.

The chain couples TRBV2 to TRBJ2-3, with a tentative D call TRBD2 (6 bases). CDR3 length: 14 amino acids. Germline V lookup: CDR1 SNHLY, CDR2 FYNNEI. Trimming shortened V by 8 bases and J by 0 bases, and 12 bases separated the two germline ends. DNA for the CDR3: TGTGCCAGCGCCCGGGACTCAAGCACAGATACGCAGTATTTT. It specifies CASARDSSTDTQYF.

The chain recombines TRBV9 with TRBJ2-2; the match to TRBD1 covers 7 bases. There are 13 residues in the CDR3. Germline loops: CDR1 SGDLS, CDR2 YYNGEE. Trimming cost V 5 bases and J 7 bases; bases outside gene matches: 5. CDR3: CASRRGQVGELFF. CDR3 DNA sequence: TGTGCCAGCAGAAGGGGGCAGGTCGGGGAGCTGTTTTTT.

The chain combines TRBV6-6 with TRBJ2-7; D might be TRBD2 (7 bases). The CDR3 runs to 14 residues. Trimming shortened V by 5 bases and J by 4 bases, and 15 bases separated the two germline ends. Germline assignment: CDR1 MNHNY and CDR2 SVGAGI (reference sequence). The DNA for the CDR3 is TGTGCCAGCAGTAGGGGGGGCCTAGGTTACGAGCAGTACTTC. Translation: CASSRGGLGYEQYF.

The chain combines TRBV5-1 with TRBJ1-6; unclear D gene. The length of the CDR3 is 15 residues. Germline CDR1 and CDR2: SGHRS and YFSETQ. Trimming pared 5 bases from V and 1 base from J, leaving 10 bases between. The CDR3: CASRQHESYNSPLHF. The CDR3 coding sequence is TGCGCCAGCAGACAGCATGAATCCTATAATTCACCCCTCCACTTT.

V usage is TRBV4-1 and J usage is TRBJ1-4; the D is unclear. This CDR3 spans 15 amino acids. Germline-derived CDR1 and CDR2 are MGHRA and YSYEKL. The V gene lost 1 base and the J gene lost 5 bases, with 11 bases spanning the gap. The CDR3 DNA sequence: TGCGCCAGCAGCCAAGTCGGGGTTTCAAATGAAAAACTGTTTTTT. This codes for CASSQVGVSNEKLFF.

The chain joins TRBV30 to TRBJ1-1, with no clear D. The CDR3 has 11 residues. CDR1 GTSNPN and CDR2 SVGIG come from the germline V gene (reference sequence). Trimming left V 4 bases short and J 2 bases short, with 5 bases between. The CDR3 DNA reads as TGTGCCTGGACAGTTAACACTGAAGCTTTCTTT. Translating gives CAWTVNTEAFF. Filled out from reference TRBV30 and TRBJ1-1, the complete variable domain reads SQTIHQWPATLVQPVGSPLSLECTVEGTSNPNLYWYRQAAGRGLQLLFYSVGIGQISSEVPQNLSASRPQDRQFILSSKKLLLSDSGFYLCAWTVNTEAFFGQGTRLTVV.

The V call is TRBV6-5, the J call TRBJ2-1, with 7 bases fitting TRBD2. V lost 7 bases to trimming and J lost 0 bases; unmatched junction nucleotides: 3. The CDR3 spans 14 residues. CDR1 and CDR2 (germline): MNHEY, SVGAGI. Written as DNA, the CDR3 is TGTGCCAGCACCTGGGACTACTCCTACAATGAGCAGTTCTTC. Translating it yields CASTWDYSYNEQFF.

This chain joins TRBV12-5 and TRBJ2-7, with D perhaps matching TRBD2 (6 bases). Trimming took off 1 base at V and 4 bases at J, with 8 bases between the two ends. Germline V gene sequence: CDR1 LGHNT, CDR2 FRNRAP. The CDR3 is made up of 13 amino acids. Here the CDR3 reads CASGLGGVYEQYF. The CDR3 DNA follows: TGTGCTAGTGGTTTGGGCGGGGTGTACGAGCAGTACTTC.

This clone occurred a few times. The chain links TRBV11-2 to TRBJ2-7; D may be TRBD1 (6 bases). The CDR3 has 15 residues. V was pared by 5 bases and J by 3 bases, with 17 bases between. CDR1 SGHAT and CDR2 FQNNGV come from the germline V gene. DNA for the CDR3: TGTGCCAGCAGCGGGGGACAACCCCTATTCTACGAGCAGTACGTC. Protein sequence: CASSGGQPLFYEQYV.

CDR3 sequence reads: CASSSTGLDLSEQFF. In nucleotides, the CDR3 is TGTGCCAGCAGTTCAACGGGACTAGATTTAAGTGAGCAGTTCTTC. The chain carries TRBV27 and TRBJ2-1, with 8 bases lining up with TRBD2. V shed 4 bases and J 9 bases; nucleotides not matched to a gene: 11. Germline V gene sequence: CDR1 MNHEY, CDR2 SMNVEV (reference sequence). This CDR3 is 15 amino acids long.

The V call is TRBV3-1 (or the pseudogene TRBV3-2), the J call TRBJ1-1, with D maybe TRBD1 (5 bases). Trimming left V 1 base short and J 3 bases short, with 9 bases between. The CDR3 is 14 amino acids. Per germline, CDR1 LGHDT and CDR2 YNNKEL (reference sequence). Here the CDR3 reads CASSQGGGYTEAFF. In DNA, the CDR3 is TGTGCCAGCAGCCAAGGCGGGGGATACACTGAAGCTTTCTTT.

This clone was seen a few times. The chain links TRBV6-6 to TRBJ1-2, with a weak D call TRBD1 (5 bases). From germline, CDR1 is MNHNY and CDR2 SVGAGI (reference sequence). V was shortened by 7 bases and J by 1 base, with 13 bases between the two germline ends. The CDR3 spans 14 residues. For the CDR3, the DNA is TGTGCCAGCACCCACGGGGGATTTAACTATGGCTACACCTTC. Its protein product is CASTHGGFNYGYTF.

This clone has a handful of counts. The CDR3 is CASSATGLPDTQYF. The DNA for the CDR3 is TGTGCCAGCAGCGCGACAGGGTTGCCAGATACGCAGTATTTT. V is TRBV9 and J is TRBJ2-3; 7 nucleotides align to TRBD1. Germline values: CDR1 SGDLS, CDR2 YYNGEE. The CDR3 totals 14 residues. After removal of 3 bases from V and 4 bases from J, the junction contained 5 bases not matched to a gene.

V and J are TRBV12-3 or TRBV12-4 and TRBJ1-2; 9 bases align to TRBD1. The CDR3 runs 13 residues. The J segment lost 4 bases and the V segment lost 5 bases, leaving 2 bases of the junction unmatched. CDR3 loop: CASSGQGFYGYTF. The DNA of the CDR3 is TGTGCCAGCAGTGGACAGGGGTTCTATGGCTACACCTTC.

This clone was detected a few times. The gene calls are TRBV5-5 and TRBJ2-7; possibly TRBD1 for D (5 bases). This CDR3 spans 16 amino acids. V shed 1 base and J shed 7 bases, with 21 bases lying between them. Germline V lookup: CDR1 SGHKS, CDR2 YYEKEE (reference sequence). CDR3 DNA sequence: TGTGCCAGCAGCTTGCAAGGGGATCTAAGGGTGGGGGAGCAGTACGTC. Protein: CASSLQGDLRVGEQYV.

This clone came up once. This chain joins TRBV7-3 and TRBJ2-2; 13 positions match TRBD2. The CDR3 is made up of 16 amino acids. Trimming took 5 bases from V and 5 from J; bases not matched to a gene: 5. CDR1 and CDR2 (germline): SGHTA, FQGTGA. The CDR3 coding sequence is TGTGCCAGCAGCATAGAACTAGCGGGAGGGACCGGGGAGCTGTTTTTT. Protein product: CASSIELAGGTGELFF.

The table lists this clone with a few counts. The rearrangement joins TRBV7-2 to TRBJ2-7, with 8 bases fitting TRBD1. The CDR3 contains 14 residues. The ends lost 0 bases at V and 4 bases at J; junction bases unmatched: 2. The germline CDR1 and CDR2 sequences are SGHTA and FQGNSA. CDR3 sequence reads: CASSLAGTGYEQYV. CDR3 DNA sequence: TGTGCCAGCAGCTTAGCCGGGACAGGTTACGAGCAGTACGTC.